Below are 25 T cell receptor beta chains sequenced from a single sample in a study of T cell responses to AZD1222 COVID-19 vaccine. Only in-frame clones appear in the TCRdb table, and some are missing; sequencing was by immunoSEQ multiplex PCR. The table has 100,000 to 110,000 clones, around 87% seen once. Sequenced here: peripheral blood, sampled on day 0 of MenACWY control vaccination. The origin of the receptors is an adult in good health.

In this sample, this clone turned up a few times. This chain uses TRBV30 with TRBJ1-4, with a weak D call TRBD1 (5 bases). Germline CDR1 and CDR2: GTSNPN and SVGIG (reference sequence). V was clipped by 2 bases and J by 4 bases, with 29 bases between them. The CDR3 runs 20 residues. CDR3 amino acids: CAWSPPPLLGGATFNEKLFF. The DNA of the CDR3 is TGTGCCTGGAGTCCCCCCCCCTTGCTGGGAGGGGCCACTTTTAATGAAAAACTGTTTTTT.

This clone came up once. The gene calls are TRBV27 and TRBJ1-2; no clear D. Germline loops: CDR1 MNHEY, CDR2 SMNVEV (reference sequence). Trimming pared 2 bases from V and 2 bases from J, leaving 9 bases between. The CDR3 consists of 14 residues. The CDR3 loop reads CASSLEGSNYGYTF. In DNA, the CDR3 is TGTGCCAGCAGTTTAGAGGGCAGCAACTATGGCTACACCTTC.

CDR3 nucleotides: TGTGCCAGCAGTCCCCGGACAGGTCAGCCCCAGCATTTT. Encoded protein: CASSPRTGQPQHF. This chain links TRBV27 with TRBJ1-5; 7 bases map to TRBD1. The junction had 4 bases not matched to a gene; V was cut back by 5 bases and J by 6 bases. Germline V CDR1 and CDR2: MNHEY, SMNVEV (reference sequence). There are 13 residues in the CDR3.

In this sample, this clone turned up a few times. The V and J genes are TRBV5-1 and TRBJ2-3, with D possibly being TRBD1 or TRBD2 (5 bases each). This CDR3 is built from 16 residues. Germline V gene lookup returns CDR1 SGHRS and CDR2 YFSETQ. V was clipped by 0 bases and J by 6 bases, with 17 bases between them. Here the CDR3 reads CASSLEGPVGVDTQYF. The CDR3 coding sequence is TGCGCCAGCAGCTTGGAGGGACCGGTCGGCGTGGATACGCAGTATTTT.

This rearrangement joins TRBV19 to TRBJ2-6; the match to TRBD1 covers 7 bases. V lost 4 bases, J lost 4 bases, and 4 bases stayed unmatched. This CDR3 has 15 amino acids. CDR1 LNHDA and CDR2 SQIVND come from the germline V gene (reference sequence). The chain's CDR3 is CASSTTGAGANVLTF. In nucleotides, the CDR3 is TGTGCCAGTAGTACCACAGGGGCCGGGGCCAACGTCCTGACTTTC.

This rearrangement joins TRBV30 to TRBJ1-1; maybe TRBD1 (5 bases). V was trimmed by 2 bases and J by 1 base, leaving 11 bases between them. The CDR3 consists of 14 residues. Germline V gene sequence: CDR1 GTSNPN, CDR2 SVGIG (reference sequence). The CDR3 here is CAWSSGAPNTEAFF. The CDR3 bases are TGTGCCTGGAGTAGCGGGGCCCCGAACACTGAAGCTTTCTTT.

The chain has TRBV6-5 and TRBJ2-2; TRBD2 matches at 8 bases. After removal of 9 bases from V and 7 bases from J, the junction contained 13 bases not matched to a gene. This CDR3 contains 15 residues. Germline V gives CDR1 MNHEY, CDR2 SVGAGI. As DNA, the CDR3 is TGTGCCAGTACAAGGGTCAGCGGGAGTGGCGGGGAGCTGTTTTTT. This codes for CASTRVSGSGGELFF.

The V gene is TRBV28, the J gene TRBJ1-2; D may be TRBD1 (5 bases). Germline V CDR1 and CDR2: MDHEN, SYDVKM. V lost 7 bases to trimming and J lost 3 bases, with 15 bases between them. The CDR3 is made up of 14 amino acids. The CDR3, as DNA: TGTGCCAGCACCCTTGTGGGGCTGGACTATGGCTACACCTTC. It encodes CASTLVGLDYGYTF.

The J gene is TRBJ1-6, the V gene TRBV19; TRBD1 might be the D (5 bases). V was shortened by 5 bases and J by 10 bases, with 12 bases between the two germline ends. The V gene's germline CDR1 is LNHDA and CDR2 SQIVND (reference sequence). The CDR3 is made up of 13 amino acids. Written as DNA, the CDR3 is TGTGCCAGTAGTGTCACAGGAGGCTCACCCCTCCACTTT. It codes for CASSVTGGSPLHF.

The rearrangement links TRBV27 to TRBJ1-3, with D uncertain. CDR3 length: 16 amino acids. Looked up from germline, CDR1 is MNHEY and CDR2 is SMNVEV (reference sequence). V gave up 0 bases and J gave up 2 bases, with 11 bases separating them. The CDR3 coding sequence is TGTGCCAGCAGTTTATCGAAATCCGGGGCTGGAAACACCATATATTTT. It yields the protein CASSLSKSGAGNTIYF.

This clone was picked up one time. The chain recombines TRBV12-3 or TRBV12-4 with TRBJ2-1, with D unclear. The CDR3 sequence is 13 residues long. Trimming pared 2 bases from V and 6 bases from J, leaving 8 bases between. The CDR3 DNA reads TGTGCCAGCAGTTTATGGGCCAGCAATGAGCAGTTCTTC. Encoded protein: CASSLWASNEQFF.

The V gene is TRBV28, the J gene TRBJ2-3, with 8 nucleotides matching TRBD2. V dropped 8 bases and J dropped 4; count of bases not matched to a gene: 17. This CDR3 region has 17 residues. The V gene's germline CDR1 is MDHEN and CDR2 SYDVKM. The CDR3 coding sequence is TGTGCCAGCGGGCGGAGAGGGCGAGCGGGAGATGCAGATACGCAGTATTTT. Its translation: CASGRRGRAGDADTQYF.

This chain connects TRBV7-8 to TRBJ2-2, with 7 nucleotides matching TRBD2. V was clipped by 5 bases and J by 3 bases; unmatched bases: 9. CDR3 length: 16 amino acids. The V gene's germline CDR1 is SGHVS and CDR2 FQNEAQ. The CDR3 sequence: CASSPDGGSYTGELFF. The DNA for the CDR3 is TGTGCCAGCAGCCCGGACGGGGGGTCGTACACCGGGGAGCTGTTTTTT.

The V gene is TRBV20-1, the J gene TRBJ2-1, with D possibly being TRBD2 (6 bases). V lost 3 bases and J lost 12, with 9 bases in between. This CDR3 contains 10 residues. CDR1 and CDR2 (germline): DFQATT, SNEGSKA (reference sequence). The chain's CDR3 is CSASGSSQFF. CDR3 DNA sequence: TGCAGTGCTAGCGGGAGCTCGCAGTTCTTC.

The J gene is TRBJ2-1, the V gene TRBV6-6; 8 positions agree with TRBD1. Trimming cost V 4 bases and J 2 bases; bases outside gene matches: 7. The germline V gene encodes CDR1 MNHNY and CDR2 SVGAGI (reference sequence). CDR3 length: 16 amino acids. DNA for the CDR3: TGTGCCAGCAGTTCCGAGGACAGGGCGACCTACAATGAGCAGTTCTTC. Translation gives CASSSEDRATYNEQFF.

The chain joins TRBV7-8 to TRBJ1-2; D uncertain. In germline, CDR1 is SGHVS, CDR2 FQNEAQ. The CDR3 loop spans 14 amino acids. The ends were cut back, 1 base at V and 2 bases at J, with 8 bases in the middle. CDR3 coding DNA: TGTGCCAGCAGCTTAGGTACTTTCAACTATGGCTACACCTTC. Its protein is CASSLGTFNYGYTF.

The V call is TRBV28, the J call TRBJ2-7; TRBD1 matches at 9 bases. From germline, CDR1 is MDHEN and CDR2 SYDVKM. The junction had 15 bases not matched to a gene; V was cut back by 5 bases and J by 4 bases. The CDR3 contains 17 residues. The CDR3: CASSADRGTNIRYEQYF. In DNA form, the CDR3 reads TGTGCCAGCAGTGCAGACAGGGGGACGAATATTCGATACGAGCAGTACTTC.

The rearrangement links TRBV6-8 to TRBJ2-5, with D hard to call. This CDR3 has 14 residues. Germline V gene sequence: CDR1 MNHGY, CDR2 SAAAGT. With 7 bases removed from V and 4 bases from J, the gap between germline ends came to 16 bases. CDR3 sequence: CASTPRPVGETQYF. CDR3 DNA sequence: TGTGCCAGCACCCCTAGGCCGGTGGGAGAGACCCAGTACTTC.

This chain connects TRBV30 to TRBJ1-1; D gene ambiguous. The CDR3 extends over 13 amino acids. Germline V lookup: CDR1 GTSNPN, CDR2 SVGIG (reference sequence). V gave up 0 bases and J gave up 3 bases, with 8 bases separating them. The CDR3 DNA follows: TGTGCCTGGAGTGTTGAGAGGGACACTGAAGCTTTCTTT. Translation gives CAWSVERDTEAFF. Using reference TRBV30 and TRBJ1-1 for the parts outside the CDR3, the full variable domain is SQTIHQWPATLVQPVGSPLSLECTVEGTSNPNLYWYRQAAGRGLQLLFYSVGIGQISSEVPQNLSASRPQDRQFILSSKKLLLSDSGFYLCAWSVERDTEAFFGQGTRLTVV.

This clone has more than one count but fewer than ten. The chain couples TRBV9 to TRBJ2-3; D perhaps matches TRBD2 (6 bases). Germline values: CDR1 SGDLS, CDR2 YYNGEE. The CDR3 runs 15 residues. The V end was cut by 4 bases, the J end by 4 bases, with 16 bases between. The CDR3 loop reads CASSPLRGSADTQYF. In DNA, the CDR3 is TGTGCCAGCAGCCCCCTCCGGGGGAGCGCAGATACGCAGTATTTT.

CDR3 protein: CASSKNYVGWTVPYSNQPQHF. In DNA, the CDR3 is TGCGCCAGCAGTAAAAATTATGTCGGCTGGACAGTCCCCTATAGCAATCAGCCCCAGCATTTT. V gene TRBV23-1 combines with J gene TRBJ1-5, with a tentative D call TRBD1 (6 bases). TRBV23-1 is filed as an ORF, its function uncertain. This CDR3 region has 21 residues. Trimming took 5 bases from V and 0 from J, leaving 29 bases between them.

This rearrangement joins TRBV24-1 to TRBJ2-2; D not certain. In germline, CDR1 is KGHDR, CDR2 SFDVKD. Trimming removed 4 bases from V and 0 bases from J, with 8 bases in between. The CDR3 length is 15 residues. DNA of the CDR3: TGTGCCACCAGTGACCTAGACTCGAACACCGGGGAGCTGTTTTTT. It specifies CATSDLDSNTGELFF.

V gene TRBV29-1 combines with J gene TRBJ2-3, with D possibly called TRBD1 or TRBD2 (6 bases each). Trimming cost V 1 base and J 4 bases, with 15 bases left between them. This CDR3 contains 15 residues. Germline values: CDR1 SQVTM, CDR2 ANQGSEA. CDR3 protein: CSVEVLRGAPDTQYF. CDR3 bases: TGCAGCGTTGAAGTCCTAAGGGGGGCCCCAGATACGCAGTATTTT.

The V call is TRBV7-9, the J call TRBJ1-1, with D unclear. This CDR3 has 13 residues. Per the germline V gene, CDR1 is SEHNR and CDR2 is FQNEAQ (reference sequence). Trimming left V 1 base short and J 1 base short, with 4 bases between. For the CDR3, the DNA is TGTGCCAGCAGCTTAGGGACGAACACTGAAGCTTTCTTT. Its protein product is CASSLGTNTEAFF.

A remark on this clone: An end of the junction does not agree with germline; a read error may underlie this. The J gene is TRBJ2-2, the V gene TRBV10-3, with TRBD2 as a possible D gene (5 bases). CDR1 is ENHRY and CDR2 is SYGVKD in the germline V gene. CDR3 size: 13 residues. The CDR3 region is CAREAGEHRGAVF. For the CDR3, the DNA is TGTGCCCGAGAGGCCGGTGAACACCGGGGAGCTGTTTTT.